Listed here is a single T cell receptor beta chain. Its antigen is not known. This record belongs to a study of blood T cells in healthy people across ages. Whole-study findings and limits: Older age went with lower TCR beta diversity per million T cells, in a roughly linear way. When set beside aged donors, long-lived donors presented more naive CD4+ cells and higher diversity. Possibly, changes in expanded clonotypes were confounded because donor CMV status was unknown. Estimates of total diversity, which came from one million sequenced T cells, were considered to be underestimates.

V lost 0 bases to trimming and J lost 3 bases, with 10 bases between them. CDR3 length: 16 residues. Germline-derived CDR1 and CDR2 are SGHRS and YFSETQ. With a J-beta primer mix and a sample-barcoded 5' primer, a second PCR ran about 7 to 12 cycles. TCRdb reprocessed the 5' RACE reads via MiXCR and lists one record per CDR3 protein. The sample includes under 2 million distinct CDR3 sequences, about 31% seen only once; the top ten take over 9%. The source of this sequence is a woman younger than 45 in good health. Material for sequencing was blood. The J gene is TRBJ1-6, the V gene TRBV5-1; D is undetermined. In DNA form, the CDR3 reads TGCGCCAGCAGCTTGGCGGGCCCCCGCTATAATTCACCCCTCCACTTT. It translates to CASSLAGPRYNSPLHF. Looking up the rest from reference TRBV5-1 and TRBJ1-6 gives the full variable domain: KAGVTQTPRYLIKTRGQQVTLSCSPISGHRSVSWYQQTPGQGLQFLFEYFSETQRNKGNFPGRFSGRQFSNSRSEMNVSTLELGDSALYLCASSLAGPRYNSPLHFGNGTRLTVT.